A selection of T cell receptor beta chains follows, all from one sample in a study of early T cells in non-severe SARS-CoV-2 infection. MiXCR, applied by TCRdb to the 5' RACE reads, yields one record per CDR3 protein. The sample yields more than 55,000 distinct CDR3 sequences, around 5.7% seen once. The source material was whole blood, sampled at baseline. The receptors shown here come from an adult who was a healthcare worker with PCR-confirmed SARS-CoV-2 infection or an uninfected control (not recorded which). CDR3s include the opening cysteine and the closing phenylalanine or tryptophan. The D gene is left open where the match is weak. For some rows the clone size is stated as once, few or many, or as a class when expanded; others skip it.

J: TRBJ2-1; size: many; D: NA; V: TRBV9; DNA: TGTGCCAGCAGCCCCATCGAGACCACCGGGACCTACAATGAGCAGTTCTTC; CDR3: CASSPIETTGTYNEQFF
J: TRBJ2-7; size: many; D: NA; V: TRBV6-2/TRBV6-3; DNA: TGTGCCAGCGGTGGAGGTTTAAACTACGAGCAGTACTTC; CDR3: CASGGGLNYEQYF
J: TRBJ2-3; size: few; D: TRBD1; V: TRBV7-3; DNA: TGTGCCAGCAGCACAGGGGGAGCTCGGACAGATACGCAGTATTTT; CDR3: CASSTGGARTDTQYF
J: TRBJ2-4; size: NA; D: TRBD1; V: TRBV12-3/TRBV12-4; DNA: TGTGCCAGCACCTCCGGGACAGAAAACATTCAGTACTTC; CDR3: CASTSGTENIQYF
J: TRBJ2-1; size: NA; D: NA; V: TRBV29-1; DNA: TGCAGCGTTGAGCGGGACCACTCCTACAATGAGCAGTTCTTC; CDR3: CSVERDHSYNEQFF
J: TRBJ2-3; size: few; D: TRBD2; V: TRBV3-1; DNA: TGTGCCAGCAGCCAAGGCACTAGCGGGAGGGCCGTAGATACGCAGTATTTT; CDR3: CASSQGTSGRAVDTQYF
J: TRBJ2-1; size: NA; D: TRBD1; V: TRBV15; DNA: TGTGCCACCAGCAGAGGGACAGGGAACTACAATGAGCAGTTCTTC; CDR3: CATSRGTGNYNEQFF
J: TRBJ2-1; size: many; D: TRBD2; V: TRBV20-1; DNA: TGCAGTGCCGCGGGACTAGCGGGAGTCAGTGAGCAGTTCTTC; CDR3: CSAAGLAGVSEQFF
J: TRBJ1-5; size: many; D: NA; V: TRBV30; DNA: TGTGCCTGGAGTGTCGGGAGTGACAATCAGCCCCAGCATTTT; CDR3: CAWSVGSDNQPQHF
J: TRBJ2-1; size: many; D: TRBD2; V: TRBV20-1; DNA: TGCAGTGCTAACACGGGACTAGCGGTTCCCTATGAGCAGTTCTTC; CDR3: CSANTGLAVPYEQFF
J: TRBJ2-7; size: many; D: NA; V: TRBV4-2; DNA: TGTGCCAGCAGCCAAGAGGTGACTAGGGACGAGCAGTACTTC; CDR3: CASSQEVTRDEQYF
J: TRBJ2-3; size: many; D: TRBD2; V: TRBV20-1; DNA: TGCAGTGCCGGGAGGGCTAGCACAGATACGCAGTATTTT; CDR3: CSAGRASTDTQYF
J: TRBJ2-2; size: many; D: NA; V: TRBV20-1; DNA: TGCAGTGCTAGAGATACGGGGGACACAAACACCGGGGAGCTGTTTTTT; CDR3: CSARDTGDTNTGELFF
J: TRBJ1-5; size: many; D: NA; V: TRBV5-8; DNA: TGTGCCAGCAGCTTGGGCAGTTATCAGCCCCAGCATTTT; CDR3: CASSLGSYQPQHF
J: TRBJ2-1; size: NA; D: TRBD2; V: TRBV7-3; DNA: TGTGCCAGCAGCTTCGGGGGACTAGGATATAACAATGAGCAGTTCTTC; CDR3: CASSFGGLGYNNEQFF
J: TRBJ2-1; size: many; D: TRBD2; V: TRBV5-1; DNA: TGCGCCAGCAGCTTTGGACTAGCGGCTAGCTCCTACAATGAGCAGTTCTTC; CDR3: CASSFGLAASSYNEQFF